Sequencing of this T cell receptor (beta chain) was carried out in a study of blood T cell repertoires in COVID-19. Study overall: Samples representing acute and convalescent COVID-19 were sourced from the United States, Italy and Spain. From T cells, B-cell-depleted T cells, or PBMCs came the material, which was cDNA or gDNA.

Original handling: The authors estimated nucleated cell counts from reference gene primer amplification. The assay was immunoSEQ multiplex PCR, and TCRdb's table has in-frame clones only and misses some. Clone size and the V and J calls come from that table; the DNA yielded D and trimming. The table lists about 52,000 clones, under 90% of them singletons. Patients at the Seattle site were enrolled during active infection and followed longitudinally. V shed 0 bases and J shed 9 bases, with 16 bases lying between them. Germline V gene sequence: CDR1 SGHRS, CDR2 YFSETQ. The length of the CDR3 is 16 residues.

This sequence joins TRBV5-1 and TRBJ1-6; tentatively, D is TRBD1 (5 bases). This receptor was identified in a man older than 75 with COVID-19, enrolled during active disease. The material sequenced was peripheral blood. As DNA, the CDR3 is TGCGCCAGCAGCTTGGGCCCGACAGAAGAGCGTTCACCCCTCCACTTT. Translating it yields CASSLGPTEERSPLHF.